The clone carrying this T cell receptor (beta chain) has at least ten counts. Construction of the TCR beta libraries employed iRepertoire HTBI primers in conjunction with Arm-PCR of CDR3 regions. One entry per CDR3 protein results from TCRdb running MiXCR on the multiplex PCR reads. Of about 540,000 distinct CDR3 sequences listed, approximately 13% are singletons. Trimming took 7 bases from V and 4 from J, leaving 19 bases between them. Per the germline V gene, CDR1 is LNHDA and CDR2 is SQIVND (reference sequence). The CDR3 covers 15 residues. The time point is: newly diagnosed GD, antithyroid drugs for less than 3 months. RNA isolated from PBMCs was used to make the TCR library. Patients came from an endocrinology department in Xi'an, China. The sample comes from a study of regulatory T cells in long-lasting Graves disease. Study-wide background: Newly diagnosed Graves' patients had under 3 months of antithyroid drugs.

The same sample was also used in a study of T cells in Graves' hyperthyroidism and ophthalmopathy. That study reports: An initial round of RT-PCR targeting the TCR CDR3 relied on the HTBI primer set. Appearing also in blood were most of the thyroid clonotypes expanded above 0.001.

The rearrangement joins TRBV19 to TRBJ1-1; possibly TRBD1 for D (5 bases). This TCR came from a man aged 25-40 years with Graves disease. The specimen comprised peripheral blood mononuclear cells (PBMCs), sampled at new diagnosis, from a patient treated with antithyroid drugs. CDR3 amino acids: CASTFRTGVFTEAFF. In nucleotides, the CDR3 is TGTGCCAGTACCTTTCGTACGGGGGTGTTCACTGAAGCTTTCTTT.